A selection of T cell receptor beta chains follows, all from one sample in a study of identifying expanded T cells in peripheral blood. Sequencing was performed with immunoSEQ multiplex PCR; in TCRdb, only in-frame clones are kept and a portion is missing. The sample yields approximately 140,000 clones, about 86% seen once. Material for sequencing was blood. The source is a person aged 18-69 years in good health. Each CDR3 is given with its conserved first and last residue. D genes are given only for firm matches. Clone size, where shown, is once, few, many, or a class for clones that have expanded.

size	V	D	J	CDR3	DNA
NA	TRBV4-1	NA	TRBJ1-1	CASSLGRAANTEAFF	TGCGCCAGCAGCCTCGGGCGGGCAGCGAACACTGAAGCTTTCTTT
once	TRBV7-9	NA	TRBJ1-4	CASSREQRNEKLFF	TGTGCCAGCAGCCGGGAACAGCGTAATGAAAAACTGTTTTTT
NA	TRBV29-1	NA	TRBJ2-5	CSLTRGTQETQYF	TGCAGCTTGACGCGGGGGACACAAGAGACCCAGTACTTC
once	TRBV6-5	NA	TRBJ1-1	CASSYLMNTEAFF	TGTGCCAGCAGTTACTTGATGAACACTGAAGCTTTCTTT
NA	TRBV18	TRBD1	TRBJ1-4	CASSEGQINEKLFF	TGTGCCAGCTCAGAGGGACAGATTAATGAAAAACTGTTTTTT
NA	TRBV6-5	NA	TRBJ2-5	CASSYQGSQETQYF	TGTGCCAGCAGTTACCAAGGATCCCAAGAGACCCAGTACTTC
NA	TRBV11-1	TRBD1	TRBJ1-6	CASSFTGGLDSPLHF	TGTGCCAGCAGCTTCACAGGGGGCCTGGATTCACCCCTCCACTTT
NA	TRBV18	NA	TRBJ2-6	CASSTGWSSGANVLTF	TGTGCCAGCTCAACAGGGTGGAGCTCTGGGGCCAACGTCCTGACTTTC
medium-sized	TRBV6-1	TRBD1	TRBJ2-7	CASIGTGPYEQYF	TGTGCCAGCATCGGGACAGGCCCCTACGAGCAGTACTTC
NA	TRBV9	TRBD1	TRBJ2-2	CASSPDPTGRTGELFF	TGTGCCAGCAGCCCCGACCCGACAGGGCGAACCGGGGAGCTGTTTTTT
NA	TRBV19	TRBD2	TRBJ2-7	CASSMLRTSEPYEQYF	TGTGCCAGTAGTATGCTCCGGACTAGCGAGCCCTACGAGCAGTACTTC
few	TRBV6-6	NA	TRBJ2-3	CASGSRSDTQYF	TGTGCCAGCGGCAGCCGTTCGGATACGCAGTATTTT
NA	TRBV25-1	TRBD2	TRBJ2-5	CASSESSGRMRETQYF	TGTGCCAGCAGTGAGAGTAGCGGGAGGATGAGGGAGACCCAGTACTTC
NA	TRBV25-1	NA	TRBJ1-6	CASSESAGSSYNSPLHF	TGTGCCAGCAGTGAATCTGCAGGCAGCTCCTATAATTCACCCCTCCACTTT
NA	TRBV19	TRBD1	TRBJ2-2	CASIEQGANGELFF	TGTGCCAGTATCGAACAGGGGGCCAACGGGGAGCTGTTTTTT
NA	TRBV18	NA	TRBJ2-3	CASSPPLAARTDTQYF	TGTGCCAGCTCACCACCCTTGGCGGCTAGGACAGATACGCAGTATTTT
NA	TRBV5-1	NA	TRBJ2-5	CASSLVQVGETQYF	TGCGCCAGCAGCTTGGTTCAGGTGGGAGAGACCCAGTACTTC
once	TRBV7-2	NA	TRBJ1-3	CASSGSGTHPADTIYF	TGTGCCAGCAGCGGCTCAGGGACACACCCTGCGGACACCATATATTTT
NA	TRBV29-1	TRBD2	TRBJ2-2	CSVEGGVGLAGELFF	TGCAGCGTTGAGGGGGGGGTGGGGCTAGCCGGGGAGCTGTTTTTT
NA	TRBV4-1	NA	TRBJ2-2	CASTRGAPNTGELFF	TGCGCCAGCACTCGAGGGGCGCCGAACACCGGGGAGCTGTTTTTT
many	TRBV7-8	NA	TRBJ1-6	CASSYQGYAGSPLHF	TGTGCCAGCAGCTATCAGGGGTATGCAGGCTCACCCCTCCACTTT
once	TRBV5-4	NA	TRBJ2-1	CASSRSSTYNEQFF	TGTGCCAGCAGCCGCTCGTCTACCTACAATGAGCAGTTCTTC
NA	TRBV9	NA	TRBJ2-4	CASSVGDNLAKNIQYF	TGTGCCAGCAGCGTAGGAGACAACCTAGCCAAAAACATTCAGTACTTC
NA	TRBV6-5	NA	TRBJ1-5	CASSYSRAGSNQPQHF	TGTGCCAGCAGTTACTCGAGGGCTGGTAGCAATCAGCCCCAGCATTTT
NA	TRBV5-8	NA	TRBJ2-3	CASSLEGTRTDTQYF	TGTGCCAGCAGCTTGGAGGGCACCCGCACAGATACGCAGTATTTT
NA	TRBV9	NA	TRBJ2-5	CASSPRTAQETQYF	TGTGCCAGCAGCCCTCGGACAGCCCAAGAGACCCAGTACTTC
NA	TRBV6-5	TRBD1	TRBJ1-3	CASSSLDRAHTIYF	TGTGCCAGCAGTTCGCTCGACAGGGCCCACACCATATATTTT
NA	TRBV14	NA	TRBJ2-7	CASSQGGGIYSYEQYF	TGTGCCAGCAGCCAAGGAGGGGGGATATACTCCTACGAGCAGTACTTC
NA	TRBV6-6	NA	TRBJ1-3	CASSYSSATSGNTIYF	TGTGCCAGCAGTTACTCCTCCGCGACCTCTGGAAACACCATATATTTT
NA	TRBV11-3	TRBD2	TRBJ2-1	CASSLAAGDEQFF	TGTGCCAGCAGCTTAGCCGCGGGGGATGAGCAGTTCTTC
NA	TRBV7-3	TRBD2	TRBJ2-1	CASSSGLAGTNEQFF	TGTGCCAGCAGCTCGGGACTAGCGGGAACCAATGAGCAGTTCTTC
NA	TRBV19	NA	TRBJ1-2	CASSRGYGYTF	TGTGCCAGTAGTAGGGGATATGGCTACACCTTC
once	TRBV6-1	NA	TRBJ1-2	CASRRDWDYGYTF	TGTGCCAGCAGGAGGGATTGGGACTATGGCTACACCTTC
NA	TRBV13	TRBD1	TRBJ2-7	CASSPDPGTGSFEQYF	TGTGCCAGCAGCCCAGACCCCGGGACAGGGAGTTTCGAGCAGTACTTC
NA	TRBV9	NA	TRBJ2-7	CASSVLPTGPRPEQYF	TGTGCCAGCAGCGTCCTACCGACAGGCCCCCGACCCGAGCAGTACTTC
NA	TRBV4-3	NA	TRBJ2-2	CASSPPGGGATGELFF	TGCGCCAGCAGCCCCCCCGGAGGGGGCGCTACCGGGGAGCTGTTTTTT
NA	TRBV2	NA	TRBJ2-7	CASSGQGEQYF	TGTGCCAGCAGCGGTCAGGGCGAGCAGTACTTC
NA	TRBV5-4	TRBD1	TRBJ2-6	CASSGGQGVRSGANVLTF	TGTGCCAGCAGCGGCGGACAGGGGGTGAGATCTGGGGCCAACGTCCTGACTTTC
once	TRBV5-5	NA	TRBJ1-5	CASSLGGRTINNQPQHF	TGTGCCAGCAGCTTGGGAGGACGGACAATTAACAATCAGCCCCAGCATTTT
NA	TRBV5-4	NA	TRBJ2-1	CASSFRRNEQFF	TGTGCCAGCAGCTTCCGGCGCAATGAGCAGTTCTTC
NA	TRBV5-1	NA	TRBJ2-2	CASSLGHGNTGELFF	TGCGCCAGCAGCTTGGGACATGGGAACACCGGGGAGCTGTTTTTT